What follows are 27 T cell receptor beta chains derived from one specimen sequenced in a study of T cell changes during pregnancy in multiple sclerosis. The table came from immunoSEQ multiplex PCR; TCRdb's copy has only in-frame clones and leaves some out. The sample has about 38,000 clones; 94% are singletons. Sequences were derived from CD4+ T cells from peripheral blood mononuclear cells, sampled in the second trimester of pregnancy. These receptors were obtained from a female donor with multiple sclerosis, enrolled in a pregnancy study.

This clone came up once. The gene calls are TRBV7-2 and TRBJ2-5; possible D gene TRBD2, 6 bases. The CDR3 runs 15 residues. The germline CDR1 and CDR2 sequences are SGHTA and FQGNSA. V shed 5 bases and J shed 2 bases, with 15 bases lying between them. CDR3 in amino acids: CASSPLLLAQETQYF. DNA for the CDR3: TGTGCCAGCAGCCCGTTACTACTAGCTCAAGAGACCCAGTACTTC.

The rearrangement uses TRBV29-1 and TRBJ1-2; no firm D call. Germline lookup yields CDR1 SQVTM and CDR2 ANQGSEA. Trimming took off 1 base at V and 14 bases at J, with 14 bases between the two ends. The CDR3 sequence is 11 residues long. DNA for the CDR3: TGCAGCGTTGAAGTATCGAGGCTGGTAACCTTC. It is translated as CSVEVSRLVTF.

V gene TRBV5-4 combines with J gene TRBJ2-1, with D maybe TRBD2 (6 bases). The CDR3 extends over 14 amino acids. Per the germline V gene, CDR1 is SGHNT and CDR2 is YYREEE (reference sequence). The V gene lost 3 bases and the J gene lost 7 bases, with 14 bases spanning the gap. CDR3 in DNA: TGTGCCAGCAGCTCCCCGGGACTCCCTAATGAGCAGTTCTTC. Amino acid sequence: CASSSPGLPNEQFF.

The chain couples TRBV20-1 to TRBJ2-1, with TRBD2 as a possible D gene (5 bases). CDR1 is DFQATT and CDR2 is SNEGSKA in the germline V gene (reference sequence). The CDR3 contains 11 residues. V lost 4 bases and J lost 10, with 11 bases in between. CDR3 coding DNA: TGCAGTGCTACTAAGTTAGCGGAGCAGTTCTTC. Protein product: CSATKLAEQFF.

The chain has TRBV4-2 and TRBJ2-7, with 9 nucleotides matching TRBD1. Germline CDR1 and CDR2: LGHNA and YNFKEQ. With 4 bases clipped from V and 3 bases from J, the junction kept 4 bases outside the gene matches. This CDR3 contains 14 residues. CDR3 sequence: CASSLGQGDYEQYF. CDR3 bases: TGTGCCAGCAGCCTGGGACAGGGTGACTACGAGCAGTACTTC.

The V call is TRBV19, the J call TRBJ1-1; D not certain. Trimming stripped 5 bases from V and 0 bases from J, with 25 bases between. This CDR3 has 19 residues. Germline lookup yields CDR1 LNHDA and CDR2 SQIVND (reference sequence). The CDR3 here is CASSEGDGRRGHLNTEAFF. The CDR3 region has the DNA TGTGCCAGTAGTGAGGGAGACGGACGACGCGGTCATCTGAACACTGAAGCTTTCTTT.

The genes are TRBV2 and TRBJ2-7, with D maybe TRBD2 (6 bases). The CDR3 has 15 residues. Germline lookup yields CDR1 SNHLY and CDR2 FYNNEI. Deletions cut 2 bases from V and 0 bases from J, with 11 bases between. The chain's CDR3 is CASSETGVSSYEQYF. The CDR3, as DNA: TGTGCCAGCAGTGAAACGGGAGTCAGCTCCTACGAGCAGTACTTC.

This chain joins TRBV19 and TRBJ1-1; TRBD1 might be the D (6 bases). Germline assignment: CDR1 LNHDA and CDR2 SQIVND (reference sequence). Trimming left V 5 bases short and J 2 bases short, with 12 bases between. This CDR3 comprises 14 residues. The CDR3 region is CASSVFRGNTEAFF. Here the CDR3 DNA reads TGTGCCAGTAGTGTTTTCAGGGGAAACACTGAAGCTTTCTTT.

J is TRBJ1-2 and V is TRBV4-3; D is unclear. V was shortened by 0 bases and J by 4 bases, with 9 bases between the two germline ends. CDR3 size: 14 residues. Per the germline V gene, CDR1 is LGHNA and CDR2 is YSLEER. The CDR3 bases are TGCGCCAGCAGCCAAGAACGGGGTACCTATGGCTACACCTTC. Its translation is CASSQERGTYGYTF.

Here the CDR3 DNA reads TGTGCCATCACCCGACAGGGAGAAATGAACACTGAAGCTTTCTTT. It translates to CAITRQGEMNTEAFF. The chain uses TRBV10-3 and TRBJ1-1; 7 bases match TRBD1. The ends lost 7 bases at V and 0 bases at J; junction bases unmatched: 8. The germline V gene has CDR1 ENHRY and CDR2 SYGVKD. The CDR3 contains 15 residues.

V gene TRBV5-1 combines with J gene TRBJ2-7; D unclear. This CDR3 contains 14 residues. The V end was cut by 0 bases, the J end by 0 bases, with 7 bases between. Germline V gene sequence: CDR1 SGHRS, CDR2 YFSETQ. The CDR3 spells CASSLVADSYEQYF. DNA for the CDR3: TGCGCCAGCAGCTTGGTGGCAGACTCCTACGAGCAGTACTTC. Full variable domain (outside the CDR3, taken from reference TRBV5-1 and TRBJ2-7): KAGVTQTPRYLIKTRGQQVTLSCSPISGHRSVSWYQQTPGQGLQFLFEYFSETQRNKGNFPGRFSGRQFSNSRSEMNVSTLELGDSALYLCASSLVADSYEQYFGPGTRLTVT.

The chain recombines TRBV6-1 with TRBJ2-7; 8 bases fit TRBD1. The CDR3 is 15 amino acids. Looked up from germline, CDR1 is MNHNS and CDR2 is SASEGT. Unmatched junction bases numbered 7, after V lost 6 bases and J lost 0 bases. This CDR3 reads CASSGRQGNSYEQYF. CDR3 in DNA: TGTGCCAGCAGCGGAAGACAGGGGAACTCCTACGAGCAGTACTTC.

This clone has more than one count but fewer than ten. V is TRBV9 and J is TRBJ1-6, with 7 bases fitting TRBD1. The CDR3 is 15 residues long. Trimming at V came to 4 bases and at J to 9 bases, leaving 10 bases not matched to a gene. Germline CDR1 and CDR2: SGDLS and YYNGEE. CDR3 residues: CASSLGQAGISPLHF. CDR3 nucleotides: TGTGCCAGCAGCCTCGGACAGGCTGGGATTTCACCCCTCCACTTT. Using reference TRBV9 and TRBJ1-6 for the parts outside the CDR3, the full variable domain is DSGVTQTPKHLITATGQRVTLRCSPRSGDLSVYWYQQSLDQGLQFLIQYYNGEERAKGNILERFSAQQFPDLHSELNLSSLELGDSALYFCASSLGQAGISPLHFGNGTRLTVT.

The rearrangement joins TRBV5-1 to TRBJ2-6; D is unclear. CDR3 length equals 14 residues. Germline CDR1 is SGHRS and CDR2 is YFSETQ. V shed 4 bases and J shed 11 bases, with 16 bases lying between them. CDR3 in DNA: TGCGCCAGCAGCCCTTTAGCACCCGAGGACGTCCTGACTTTC. Its protein product is CASSPLAPEDVLTF. Combining the CDR3 with reference TRBV5-1 and TRBJ2-6 gives the whole variable domain KAGVTQTPRYLIKTRGQQVTLSCSPISGHRSVSWYQQTPGQGLQFLFEYFSETQRNKGNFPGRFSGRQFSNSRSEMNVSTLELGDSALYLCASSPLAPEDVLTFGAGSRLTVL.

The V gene is TRBV7-9, the J gene TRBJ2-1; 10 nucleotides line up with TRBD1. The CDR3 runs 15 residues. J lost 5 bases, V lost 5 bases, and 6 bases had no gene match. CDR1 is SEHNR, CDR2 FQNEAQ, per germline (reference sequence). The CDR3 bases are TGTGCCAGCAGCCCCAGAGGGACAGGGGACAATGAGCAGTTCTTC. Translating it yields CASSPRGTGDNEQFF.

This chain links TRBV30 with TRBJ2-1; TRBD2 agrees at 11 bases. V shed 8 bases and J 2 bases; nucleotides not matched to a gene: 8. This CDR3 is 15 amino acids long. CDR1 and CDR2 from the germline V gene are GTSNPN and SVGIG (reference sequence). CDR3 DNA: TGTGCCACGACTAGCGGGGCAAAAGCCTACAATGAGCAGTTCTTC. This sequence encodes CATTSGAKAYNEQFF.

This clone occurred a few times. The chain couples TRBV2 to TRBJ2-4; D call uncertain. Germline V gene sequence: CDR1 SNHLY, CDR2 FYNNEI. The CDR3 runs to 14 residues. Trimming removed 8 bases at V and 0 bases at J, with 11 bases between. The CDR3, as DNA: TGTGCCAGCGGCCTTGATCTAGCCAAAAACATTCAGTACTTC. This sequence encodes CASGLDLAKNIQYF.

The rearrangement uses TRBV6-5 and TRBJ2-2, with 8 positions matching TRBD2. J was trimmed by 3 bases and V by 8 bases; bases with no gene match: 5. The germline V gene has CDR1 MNHEY and CDR2 SVGAGI. The CDR3 is 14 amino acids. CDR3 bases: TGTGCCAGCCTGGGACTAGGTCACACCGGGGAGCTGTTTTTT. It yields the protein CASLGLGHTGELFF.

Remarks on this clone: The same CDR3 arises from other DNA sequences in this sample as well. CDR3 coding DNA: TGTGCCAGCTCAGCAGGACAGGGGAACACTGAAGCTTTCTTT. Protein: CASSAGQGNTEAFF. The rearrangement joins TRBV18 to TRBJ1-1; the match to TRBD1 covers 8 bases. V shed 5 bases and J 1 base; nucleotides not matched to a gene: 3. The CDR3 is 14 residues long. From germline, CDR1 is KGHSH and CDR2 LQKENI.

V is TRBV6-1 and J is TRBJ2-1; the match to TRBD1 covers 7 bases. There are 14 residues in the CDR3. The V gene end was trimmed by 7 bases and the J gene end by 0 bases; junction bases not matched to a gene: 3. CDR1 and CDR2 from the germline V gene are MNHNS and SASEGT. The CDR3: CASKRTGSYNEQFF. The CDR3 nucleotides are TGTGCCAGCAAAAGGACAGGCTCCTACAATGAGCAGTTCTTC.

The J gene is TRBJ2-7, the V gene TRBV7-2; 8 nucleotides align to TRBD2. The CDR3 consists of 16 residues. CDR1 is SGHTA, CDR2 FQGNSA, per germline. The V gene end was trimmed by 1 base and the J gene end by 7 bases; junction bases not matched to a gene: 12. CDR3 region: CASSLVPGGPVGEQYF. CDR3 coding DNA: TGTGCCAGCAGCTTAGTACCGGGGGGGCCTGTTGGGGAGCAGTACTTC.

The gene calls are TRBV2 and TRBJ2-2; 7 bases agree with TRBD1. This CDR3 comprises 17 residues. Looked up from germline, CDR1 is SNHLY and CDR2 is FYNNEI. J lost 5 bases, V lost 0 bases, and 9 bases had no gene match. DNA for the CDR3: TGTGCCAGCAGTGAAGCGCGGGCAGGGGGTAGGACCGGGGAGCTGTTTTTT. Its protein product is CASSEARAGGRTGELFF.

The chain recombines TRBV11-2 with TRBJ2-7; 7 bases are shared with TRBD2. The CDR3 contains 14 residues. Germline-derived CDR1 and CDR2 are SGHAT and FQNNGV. Trimming took 5 bases from V and 6 from J; bases not matched to a gene: 10. The CDR3 protein is CASSRQRGEGEQYF. DNA for the CDR3: TGTGCCAGCAGCCGACAGCGCGGGGAGGGCGAGCAGTACTTC.

The chain is built from TRBV7-6 and TRBJ2-3, with 9 bases aligning to TRBD1. Germline V gene lookup returns CDR1 SGHVS and CDR2 FNYEAQ. V lost 1 base to trimming and J lost 8 bases; unmatched junction nucleotides: 4. CDR3 length: 14 amino acids. CDR3 in amino acids: CASSLGTGEGTQYF. In DNA, the CDR3 is TGTGCCAGCAGCTTAGGGACAGGGGAGGGTACGCAGTATTTT.

In this sample, this clone turned up once. The V gene is TRBV18, the J gene TRBJ1-1; 8 bases are a match to TRBD1. Germline loops: CDR1 KGHSH, CDR2 LQKENI. V gave up 2 bases and J gave up 7 bases; unmatched junction bases: 3. The CDR3 is made up of 13 amino acids. The CDR3 region has the DNA TGTGCCAGCTCACCAGGCAGGGGGCTTGAAGCTTTCTTT. Its translation: CASSPGRGLEAFF.

This chain links TRBV6-1 with TRBJ2-1; possibly TRBD1 for D (6 bases). Trimming pared 3 bases from V and 6 bases from J, leaving 18 bases between. The CDR3 contains 16 residues. From germline, CDR1 is MNHNS and CDR2 SASEGT. The CDR3 DNA reads as TGTGCCAGCAGTGACCAGGGGAGACTCTTAGGCAATGAGCAGTTCTTC. Encoded protein: CASSDQGRLLGNEQFF.

The V call is TRBV2, the J call TRBJ2-5; 7 nucleotides align to TRBD1. V dropped 7 bases and J dropped 4; count of bases not matched to a gene: 12. The CDR3 contains 15 residues. The germline gives CDR1 SNHLY, CDR2 FYNNEI. As DNA, the CDR3 is TGTGCCAGCATTCCACCGACAGGGAGCGGAGAGACCCAGTACTTC. It translates to CASIPPTGSGETQYF.